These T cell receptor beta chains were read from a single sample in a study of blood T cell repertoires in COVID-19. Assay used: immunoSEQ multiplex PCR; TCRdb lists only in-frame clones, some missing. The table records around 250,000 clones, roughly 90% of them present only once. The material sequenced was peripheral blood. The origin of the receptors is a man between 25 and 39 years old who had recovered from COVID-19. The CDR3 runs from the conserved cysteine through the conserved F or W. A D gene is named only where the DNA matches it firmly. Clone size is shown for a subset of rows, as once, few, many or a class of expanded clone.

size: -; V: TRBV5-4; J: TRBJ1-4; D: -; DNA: TGTGCCAGCAGCTTGGGAAGTTGGGGGGGGGATGAAAAACTGTTTTTT; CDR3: CASSLGSWGGDEKLFF
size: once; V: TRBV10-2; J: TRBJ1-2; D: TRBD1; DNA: TGCGCCAGCACGGACAGGGCGGGACGCTACACCTTC; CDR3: CASTDRAGRYTF
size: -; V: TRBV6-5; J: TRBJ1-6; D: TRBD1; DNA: TGTGCCACCTTGACAGGGTCGGCTTCACTCCTCCACTTT; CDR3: CATLTGSASLLHF
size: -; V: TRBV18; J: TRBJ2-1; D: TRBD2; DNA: TGTGCCAGCTCAACGCGGGGGTTCTCCAATGAGCAGTTCTTC; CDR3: CASSTRGFSNEQFF
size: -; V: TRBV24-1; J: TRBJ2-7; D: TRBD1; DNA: TGTGCCACCAGTGATTTGCGAACACTGAGGACAGGGTCGGTGGGGTACGAGCAGTACTTC; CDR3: CATSDLRTLRTGSVGYEQYF
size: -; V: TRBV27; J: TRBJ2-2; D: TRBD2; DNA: TGTGCCAGCAGTTTAAGGAGCGGGGGGGCCGGGGAGCTGTTTTTT; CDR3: CASSLRSGGAGELFF
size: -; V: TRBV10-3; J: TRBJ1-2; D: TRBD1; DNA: TGTGCCATCAGCCGGACAGGGGGTGATTATGGCTACACCTTC; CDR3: CAISRTGGDYGYTF
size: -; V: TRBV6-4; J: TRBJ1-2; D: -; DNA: TGTGCCAGCAGTGACGGGGGGGCCCTCTATGGCTACACCTTC; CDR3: CASSDGGALYGYTF
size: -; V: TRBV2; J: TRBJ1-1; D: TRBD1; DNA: TGTGCCAGCATTATCGGACAGGGGGCTGAAGCTTTCTTT; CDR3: CASIIGQGAEAFF
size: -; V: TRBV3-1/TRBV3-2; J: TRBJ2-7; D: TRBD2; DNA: TGTGCCAGCAGCCAAGATCTGGGGTCAGCGGGGGGAATTTACGAGCAGTACTTC; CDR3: CASSQDLGSAGGIYEQYF
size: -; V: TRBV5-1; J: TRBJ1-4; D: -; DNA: TGCGCCAGCAGCTTTGGGGGCGGGAGAGCTAATGAAAAACTGTTTTTT; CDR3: CASSFGGGRANEKLFF
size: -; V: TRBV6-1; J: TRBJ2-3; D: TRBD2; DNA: TGTGCCAGCAGTGGCTTGTCTAGCGGGGAAGGCACAGATACGCAGTATTTT; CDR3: CASSGLSSGEGTDTQYF
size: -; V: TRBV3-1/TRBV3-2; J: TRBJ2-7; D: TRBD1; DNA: TGTGCCAGCAGCCTACGGGACAGTTCCTACGAGCAGTACTTC; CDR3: CASSLRDSSYEQYF
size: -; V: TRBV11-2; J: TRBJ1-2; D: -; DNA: TGTGCCAGCAGCTTTCTCGCCACAGCATATGGCTACACCTTC; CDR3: CASSFLATAYGYTF